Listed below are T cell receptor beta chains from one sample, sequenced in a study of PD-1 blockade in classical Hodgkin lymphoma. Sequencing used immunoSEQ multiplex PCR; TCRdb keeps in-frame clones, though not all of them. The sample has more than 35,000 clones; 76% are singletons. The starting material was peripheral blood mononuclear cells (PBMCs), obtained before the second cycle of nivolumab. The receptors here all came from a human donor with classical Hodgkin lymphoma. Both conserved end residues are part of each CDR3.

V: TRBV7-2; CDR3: CASSLATGPGGTDTQYF
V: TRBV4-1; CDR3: CASSQGLLRPRGNEKLFF
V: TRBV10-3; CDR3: CAISLARAVKGYTF
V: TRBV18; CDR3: CASSPDTSGAGELFF
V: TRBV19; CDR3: CASRQGARSYTF
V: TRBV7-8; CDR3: CASSPQGSGYTF
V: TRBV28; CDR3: CASMSSLGEQYF
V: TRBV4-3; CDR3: CASSQGAISSPLHF
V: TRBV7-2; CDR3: CASSRRGEQYF
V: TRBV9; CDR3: CASSVDQGQRLFF
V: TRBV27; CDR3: CASSLSGATYEQYF
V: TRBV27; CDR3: CASSLSRTGDSTGELFF
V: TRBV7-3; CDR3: CASTGGRNTEAFF
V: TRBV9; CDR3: CASSVRGDGELFF
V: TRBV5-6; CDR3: CASSLDWGVVSGYTF
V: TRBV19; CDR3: CASTPGPSNQPQHF
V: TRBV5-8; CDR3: CASSLGQGTGETQYF
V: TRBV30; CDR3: CAWSVSDTQYF
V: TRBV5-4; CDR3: CASSLRLAGGGTDTQYF
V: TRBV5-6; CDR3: CASSLEGAGDEQYF
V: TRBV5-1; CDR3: CATLQGLAGEKLFF